A single sample is the source of the 15 T cell receptor beta chains below, sequenced in a study of control samples from healthy donors and cancer patients. Profiled with immunoSEQ multiplex PCR; TCRdb holds only in-frame clones, not every one. The sample lists around 230,000 clones, roughly 94% seen once, with about 1.6% in the top ten. Sequenced: blood. These receptors came from a man between 50 and 59 years old in good health.

The V gene is TRBV19, the J gene TRBJ1-2; no firm D call. V was pared by 3 bases and J by 7 bases, with 15 bases between. This CDR3 region has 14 residues. CDR1 and CDR2 (germline): LNHDA, SQIVND (reference sequence). The CDR3 nucleotides are TGTGCCAGTAGTATCTCGAGCCAGCTGGGTGGCTACACCTTC. This encodes CASSISSQLGGYTF. Together with reference TRBV19 and TRBJ1-2, the CDR3 gives the full variable domain: DGGITQSPKYLFRKEGQNVTLSCEQNLNHDAMYWYRQDPGQGLRLIYYSQIVNDFQKGDIAEGYSVSREKKESFPLTVTSAQKNPTAFYLCASSISSQLGGYTFGSGTRLTVV.

The genes are TRBV19 and TRBJ1-2, with 7 nucleotides matching TRBD1. The CDR3 loop spans 13 amino acids. V was clipped by 3 bases and J by 4 bases; unmatched bases: 2. CDR1 is LNHDA, CDR2 SQIVND, per germline (reference sequence). The CDR3 loop reads CASSISGGYGYTF. CDR3 DNA sequence: TGTGCCAGTAGTATCTCAGGGGGCTATGGCTACACCTTC.

A word on this clone: Within the sample, other DNA sequences also encode this same CDR3. The V and J genes are TRBV29-1 and TRBJ1-2, with 7 positions matching TRBD1. The CDR3 totals 12 residues. The germline V gene encodes CDR1 SQVTM and CDR2 ANQGSEA. Trimming took 4 bases from V and 2 from J; bases not matched to a gene: 1. The CDR3 DNA follows: TGCAGCGTTGTACAGGGGAACTATGGCTACACCTTC. Translation: CSVVQGNYGYTF.

CDR3: CASSEIAGTNQPQHF. The DNA of the CDR3 is TGTGCCAGCAGTGAAATTGCAGGAACCAATCAGCCCCAGCATTTT. This chain connects TRBV6-1 to TRBJ1-5, with D unclear. With 2 bases removed from V and 3 bases from J, the gap between germline ends came to 11 bases. The CDR3 consists of 15 residues. Per the germline V gene, CDR1 is MNHNS and CDR2 is SASEGT.

V gene TRBV15 combines with J gene TRBJ2-3, with D tentatively TRBD2 (5 bases). Per the germline V gene, CDR1 is LNHNV and CDR2 is YYDKDF (reference sequence). The CDR3 covers 14 residues. V gave up 0 bases and J gave up 5 bases, with 9 bases separating them. Written as DNA, the CDR3 is TGTGCCACCAGCAGAGATCACGAGGGAGATACGCAGTATTTT. It encodes CATSRDHEGDTQYF.

V and J are TRBV5-6 and TRBJ1-1, with TRBD1 matching 8 bases. V dropped 0 bases and J dropped 10; count of bases not matched to a gene: 8. The CDR3 extends over 14 amino acids. The V gene's germline CDR1 is SGHDT and CDR2 YYEEEE. Here the CDR3 DNA reads TGTGCCAGCAGCTTGGGCAGGGGGCTGTCGGTAGCTTTCTTT. Its translation is CASSLGRGLSVAFF.

The chain recombines TRBV5-4 with TRBJ2-5, with TRBD1 matching over 7 bases. This CDR3 has 16 residues. V shed 3 bases and J 0 bases; nucleotides not matched to a gene: 8. The germline gives CDR1 SGHNT, CDR2 YYREEE (reference sequence). The CDR3 loop reads CASSSPGTEYQETQYF. CDR3 in DNA: TGTGCCAGCAGCTCGCCCGGGACAGAGTACCAAGAGACCCAGTACTTC.

The genes are TRBV9 and TRBJ2-3; 8 bases agree with TRBD2. Germline V gene sequence: CDR1 SGDLS, CDR2 YYNGEE. This CDR3 is built from 15 residues. V dropped 2 bases and J dropped 1; count of bases not matched to a gene: 3. CDR3: CASSVWRGGTDTQYF. CDR3 bases: TGTGCCAGCAGCGTTTGGCGGGGGGGCACAGATACGCAGTATTTT.

This rearrangement joins TRBV4-3 to TRBJ1-5, with D uncertain. This CDR3 is 13 amino acids long. Per germline, CDR1 LGHNA and CDR2 YSLEER. V was cut by 2 bases and J by 4 bases, with 6 bases left in between. This CDR3 reads CASSQQRNQPQHF. The DNA for the CDR3 is TGCGCCAGCAGCCAACAGAGAAATCAGCCCCAGCATTTT.

The chain has TRBV5-1 and TRBJ1-6, with D hard to call. The CDR3 consists of 15 residues. Trimming left V 3 bases short and J 10 bases short, with 17 bases between. The germline V gene encodes CDR1 SGHRS and CDR2 YFSETQ. The CDR3 loop reads CASSSAMKTESPLHF. The CDR3 nucleotides read TGCGCCAGCAGCTCCGCCATGAAGACGGAATCACCCCTCCACTTT.

This chain joins TRBV5-1 and TRBJ2-1, with TRBD1 matching over 9 bases. V shed 3 bases, J shed 3 bases, and the junction held 7 bases outside the gene matches. Germline V gene sequence: CDR1 SGHRS, CDR2 YFSETQ. The CDR3 is made up of 16 amino acids. This CDR3 reads CASSSTGGAGYNEQFF. CDR3 nucleotides: TGCGCCAGCAGCTCTACAGGGGGCGCGGGCTACAATGAGCAGTTCTTC. The complete variable domain, with remaining parts taken from reference TRBV5-1 and TRBJ2-1, reads KAGVTQTPRYLIKTRGQQVTLSCSPISGHRSVSWYQQTPGQGLQFLFEYFSETQRNKGNFPGRFSGRQFSNSRSEMNVSTLELGDSALYLCASSSTGGAGYNEQFFGPGTRLTVL.

In this sample, this clone turned up a few times. The V call is TRBV5-1, the J call TRBJ1-1, with D possibly matching TRBD1 (6 bases). The CDR3 has 14 residues. Trimming stripped 4 bases from V and 3 bases from J, with 13 bases between. CDR1 is SGHRS and CDR2 is YFSETQ in the germline V gene. The CDR3 spells CASSVQGMYTEAFF. In nucleotides, the CDR3 is TGCGCCAGCAGCGTACAGGGAATGTACACTGAAGCTTTCTTT.

V usage is TRBV6-2 or TRBV6-3 and J usage is TRBJ1-1, with no clear D. Germline lookup yields CDR1 MNHEY and CDR2 SVGEGT. This CDR3 is 14 amino acids long. Trimming left V 3 bases short and J 0 bases short, with 8 bases between. In DNA form, the CDR3 reads TGTGCCAGCAGTTATGAACGTATGAACACTGAAGCTTTCTTT. Translating it yields CASSYERMNTEAFF.

This clone appeared once. V gene TRBV20-1 combines with J gene TRBJ1-2; D possibly corresponds to TRBD1 (5 bases). Germline CDR1 and CDR2: DFQATT and SNEGSKA (reference sequence). The CDR3 consists of 11 residues. Trimming took 5 bases from V and 7 from J, leaving 11 bases between them. CDR3 in DNA: TGCAGTGCTCTCGTGGGGCTTGGCTACACCTTC. As protein: CSALVGLGYTF.

This chain connects TRBV15 to TRBJ2-5; 8 bases map to TRBD2. The CDR3 has 16 residues. With 0 bases clipped from V and 5 bases from J, the junction kept 8 bases outside the gene matches. Germline V gene data show CDR1 as LNHNV and CDR2 as YYDKDF (reference sequence). The CDR3 loop reads CATSRDLRGGRETQYF. CDR3 bases: TGTGCCACCAGCAGAGATCTACGGGGGGGACGCGAGACCCAGTACTTC. Combining the CDR3 with reference TRBV15 and TRBJ2-5 gives the whole variable domain DAMVIQNPRYQVTQFGKPVTLSCSQTLNHNVMYWYQQKSSQAPKLLFHYYDKDFNNEADTPDNFQSRRPNTSFCFLDIRSPGLGDTAMYLCATSRDLRGGRETQYFGPGTRLLVL.